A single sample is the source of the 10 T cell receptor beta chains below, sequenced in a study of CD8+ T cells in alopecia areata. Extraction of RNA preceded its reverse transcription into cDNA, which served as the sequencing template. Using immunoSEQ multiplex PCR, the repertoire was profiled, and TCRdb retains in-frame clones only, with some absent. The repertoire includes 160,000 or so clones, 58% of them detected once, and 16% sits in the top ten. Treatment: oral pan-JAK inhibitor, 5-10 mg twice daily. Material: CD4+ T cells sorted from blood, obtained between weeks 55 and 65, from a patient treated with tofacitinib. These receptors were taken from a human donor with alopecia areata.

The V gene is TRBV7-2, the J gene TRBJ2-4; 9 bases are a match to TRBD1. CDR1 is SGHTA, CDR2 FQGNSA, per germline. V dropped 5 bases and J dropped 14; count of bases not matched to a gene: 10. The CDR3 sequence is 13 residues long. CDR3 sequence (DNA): TGTGCCAGCAGCCACACGACAGGGGGATCCAAGTACTTC. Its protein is CASSHTTGGSKYF.

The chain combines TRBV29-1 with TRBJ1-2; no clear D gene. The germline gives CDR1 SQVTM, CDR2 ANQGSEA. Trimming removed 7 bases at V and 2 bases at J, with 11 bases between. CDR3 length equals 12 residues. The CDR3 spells CSASQINYGYTF. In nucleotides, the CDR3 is TGCAGCGCAAGCCAGATCAACTATGGCTACACCTTC.

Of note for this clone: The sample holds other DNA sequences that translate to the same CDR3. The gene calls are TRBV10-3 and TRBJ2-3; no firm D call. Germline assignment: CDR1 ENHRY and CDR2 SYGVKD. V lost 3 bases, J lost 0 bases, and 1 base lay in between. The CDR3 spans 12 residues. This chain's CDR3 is CAISESTDTQYF. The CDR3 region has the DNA TGTGCCATCAGTGAAAGCACAGATACGCAGTATTTT.

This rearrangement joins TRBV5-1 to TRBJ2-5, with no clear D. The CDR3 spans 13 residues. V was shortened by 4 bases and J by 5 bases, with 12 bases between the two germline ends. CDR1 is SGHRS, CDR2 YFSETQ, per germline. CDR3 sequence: CASSPTGRETQYF. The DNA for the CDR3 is TGCGCCAGCAGCCCTACGGGCCGGGAGACCCAGTACTTC.

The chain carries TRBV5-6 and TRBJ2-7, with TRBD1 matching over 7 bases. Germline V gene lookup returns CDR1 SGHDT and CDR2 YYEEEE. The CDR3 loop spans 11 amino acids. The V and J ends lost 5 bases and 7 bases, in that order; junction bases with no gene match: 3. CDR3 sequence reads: CASRQGWEQYF. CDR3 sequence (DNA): TGTGCCAGCAGACAGGGGTGGGAGCAGTACTTC. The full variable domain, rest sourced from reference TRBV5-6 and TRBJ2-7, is DAGVTQSPTHLIKTRGQQVTLRCSPKSGHDTVSWYQQALGQGPQFIFQYYEEEERQRGNFPDRFSGHQFPNYSSELNVNALLLGDSALYLCASRQGWEQYFGPGTRLTVT.

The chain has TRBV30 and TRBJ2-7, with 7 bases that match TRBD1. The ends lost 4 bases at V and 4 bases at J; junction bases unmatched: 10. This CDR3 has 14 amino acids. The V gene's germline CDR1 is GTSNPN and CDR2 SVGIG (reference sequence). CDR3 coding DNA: TGTGCCTGGAACCGACAGGGCCCCTCTTACGAGCAGTACTTC. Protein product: CAWNRQGPSYEQYF.

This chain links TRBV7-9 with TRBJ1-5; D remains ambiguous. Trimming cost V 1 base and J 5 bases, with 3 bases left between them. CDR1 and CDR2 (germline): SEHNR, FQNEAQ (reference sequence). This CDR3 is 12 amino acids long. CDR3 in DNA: TGTGCCAGCAGCTTAGGGGATCAGCCCCAGCATTTT. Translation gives CASSLGDQPQHF.

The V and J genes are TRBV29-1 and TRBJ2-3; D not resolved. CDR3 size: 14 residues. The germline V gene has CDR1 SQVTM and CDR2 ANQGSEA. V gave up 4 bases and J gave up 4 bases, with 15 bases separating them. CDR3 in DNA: TGCAGCGTTGTTTACCCGGTTTTGGCAGATACGCAGTATTTT. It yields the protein CSVVYPVLADTQYF.

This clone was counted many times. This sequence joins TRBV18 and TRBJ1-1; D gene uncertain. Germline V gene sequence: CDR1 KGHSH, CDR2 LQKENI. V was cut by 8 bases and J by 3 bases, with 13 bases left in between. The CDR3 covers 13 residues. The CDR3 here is CASALGGDTEAFF. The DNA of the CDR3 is TGTGCCAGCGCCTTGGGAGGTGACACTGAAGCTTTCTTT.

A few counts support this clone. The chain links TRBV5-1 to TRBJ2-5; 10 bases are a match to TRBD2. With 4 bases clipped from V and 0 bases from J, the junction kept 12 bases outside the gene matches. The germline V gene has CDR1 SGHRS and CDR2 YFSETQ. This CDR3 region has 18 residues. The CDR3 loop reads CASSLSGGAGVYQETQYF. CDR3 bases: TGCGCCAGCAGCCTGAGCGGGGGGGCCGGGGTCTACCAAGAGACCCAGTACTTC. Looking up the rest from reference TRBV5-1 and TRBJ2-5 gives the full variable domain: KAGVTQTPRYLIKTRGQQVTLSCSPISGHRSVSWYQQTPGQGLQFLFEYFSETQRNKGNFPGRFSGRQFSNSRSEMNVSTLELGDSALYLCASSLSGGAGVYQETQYFGPGTRLLVL.